The present T cell receptor (beta chain) was sequenced within a study of blood T cell repertoires in COVID-19. Study at large: Acute and convalescent COVID-19 specimens originated in the United States, Italy and Spain. Sources were T cells, B-cell-depleted T cells, or PBMCs; the material itself was cDNA or gDNA.

The CDR3 extends over 15 amino acids. Losses at the gene ends were 2 bases for V and 2 bases for J; bases not matched to a gene: 4. Germline V CDR1 and CDR2: MNHEY, SVGEGT. Per the original data handling: Estimation of nucleated cell counts relied on the amplification of reference gene primers. TCRdb's table, derived via immunoSEQ multiplex PCR, lists solely in-frame clones and lacks some. V, J and clone size are those of that table, while D and trimming were read from the DNA. Of roughly 240,000 clones listed, approximately 84% are singletons. The origin of this receptor is a woman aged 25-40 years who had recovered from COVID-19. The rearrangement links TRBV6-2 or TRBV6-3 to TRBJ2-5, with 8 bases that match TRBD2. What was sequenced was peripheral blood. CDR3: CASSYGAGAQETQYF. The CDR3 DNA is TGTGCCAGCAGTTACGGAGCGGGGGCACAAGAGACCCAGTACTTC.